The 22 T cell receptor beta chains given below trace back to one sample, sequenced in a study of cytomegalovirus exposure and HLA in healthy donors. Both 60 Vbeta primers and 13 Jbeta primers went into the PCR. Libraries were prepared by immunoSEQ multiplex PCR; TCRdb keeps only in-frame clonotypes and omits some of them. The sample carries about 180,000 clones, 75% to 85% recorded once. The sample consisted of PBMCs. The receptors here all came from a woman between 50 and 59 years old in good health and CMV-seropositive.

In this sample, this clone turned up a few times. The chain links TRBV19 to TRBJ2-4; D not certain. Trimming shortened V by 2 bases and J by 7 bases, and 6 bases separated the two germline ends. The germline gives CDR1 LNHDA, CDR2 SQIVND (reference sequence). The CDR3 sequence is 12 residues long. The CDR3: CASSITGNIQYF. DNA for the CDR3: TGTGCCAGTAGTATAACCGGTAACATTCAGTACTTC.

V gene TRBV5-1 combines with J gene TRBJ1-2, with 8 bases aligning to TRBD1. Germline trimming cut 4 bases from V and 4 bases from J; bases unmatched to any gene: 12. Germline values: CDR1 SGHRS, CDR2 YFSETQ. The CDR3 runs to 16 residues. Here the CDR3 DNA reads TGCGCCAGCAGCCCTGGACAGGGAGGAGGAATCTATGGCTACACCTTC. Protein product: CASSPGQGGGIYGYTF.

The chain couples TRBV5-1 to TRBJ2-1; possible D gene TRBD1, 6 bases. The CDR3 runs 13 residues. V lost 4 bases to trimming and J lost 10 bases, with 15 bases between them. Germline loops: CDR1 SGHRS, CDR2 YFSETQ. The CDR3 region is CASSEGRGREQFF. CDR3 nucleotide sequence: TGCGCCAGCAGCGAGGGCAGGGGCCGAGAGCAGTTCTTC.

V gene TRBV7-8 combines with J gene TRBJ2-5, with 7 bases matching TRBD1. V lost 6 bases, J lost 5 bases, and 6 bases stayed unmatched. The CDR3 spans 13 residues. Germline lookup yields CDR1 SGHVS and CDR2 FQNEAQ. CDR3 residues: CASREGGMETQYF. The CDR3 nucleotides read TGTGCCAGCAGGGAAGGGGGCATGGAGACCCAGTACTTC. The full variable domain, in which reference TRBV7-8 and TRBJ2-5 provide the parts outside the CDR3, is GAGVSQSPRYKVAKRGQDVALRCDPISGHVSLFWYQQALGQGPEFLTYFQNEAQLDKSGLPSDRFFAERPEGSVSTLKIQRTQQEDSAVYLCASREGGMETQYFGPGTRLLVL.

V gene TRBV18 combines with J gene TRBJ1-5; 9 nucleotides agree with TRBD1. The CDR3 contains 13 residues. Germline-derived CDR1 and CDR2 are KGHSH and LQKENI. The V and J ends lost 6 bases and 7 bases, in that order; junction bases with no gene match: 4. CDR3 DNA: TGTGCCAGCTCCCGGACAGGGGAACAGCCCCAGCATTTT. The encoded protein is CASSRTGEQPQHF.

In the case of this clone: Other DNA sequences of this sample code for an identical CDR3. The chain is built from TRBV7-3 and TRBJ2-1, with 7 bases lining up with TRBD1. The CDR3 length is 13 residues. Germline V lookup: CDR1 SGHTA, CDR2 FQGTGA. J gave up 4 bases and V 4 bases, and 1 base lay outside the gene matches. In DNA, the CDR3 is TGTGCCAGCAGCTCGACAGGGTACAATGAGCAGTTCTTC. Its translation is CASSSTGYNEQFF.

This chain connects TRBV6-4 to TRBJ1-3, with D possibly being TRBD1 (5 bases). The CDR3 spans 15 residues. With 8 bases removed from V and 0 bases from J, the gap between germline ends came to 14 bases. From germline, CDR1 is MRHNA and CDR2 SNTAGT. This CDR3 is CASSGDFSSGNTIYF. The CDR3 DNA follows: TGTGCCAGCTCCGGGGACTTCAGCTCTGGAAACACCATATATTTT.

V is TRBV7-9 and J is TRBJ1-1; D is unresolved. Germline values: CDR1 SEHNR, CDR2 FQNEAQ (reference sequence). This CDR3 is built from 15 residues. V was trimmed by 2 bases and J by 0 bases, leaving 10 bases between them. The CDR3, as DNA: TGTGCCAGCAGCTTAAAACTCGGGGTGAACACTGAAGCTTTCTTT. Its translation is CASSLKLGVNTEAFF. The variable domain in full, with the rest retrieved from reference TRBV7-9 and TRBJ1-1, is DTGVSQNPRHKITKRGQNVTFRCDPISEHNRLYWYRQTLGQGPEFLTYFQNEAQLEKSRLLSDRFSAERPKGSFSTLEIQRTEQGDSAMYLCASSLKLGVNTEAFFGQGTRLTVV.

V is TRBV27 and J is TRBJ1-1; a weak D match, TRBD1 (6 bases). V was clipped by 7 bases and J by 2 bases, with 20 bases between them. The CDR3 is 16 amino acids. Germline CDR1 and CDR2: MNHEY and SMNVEV (reference sequence). The chain's CDR3 is CASTRWVDSPNTEAFF. For the CDR3, the DNA is TGTGCCAGCACTAGGTGGGTGGACAGCCCAAACACTGAAGCTTTCTTT.

This chain links TRBV5-4 with TRBJ2-3; a weak D match, TRBD2 (7 bases). This CDR3 has 14 residues. CDR1 is SGHNT, CDR2 YYREEE, per germline (reference sequence). With 1 base removed from V and 4 bases from J, the gap between germline ends came to 10 bases. CDR3 sequence: CASSLWGGPDTQYF. CDR3 bases: TGTGCCAGCAGCTTGTGGGGGGGCCCAGATACGCAGTATTTT.

This chain links TRBV10-1 with TRBJ1-5; tentatively, D is TRBD1 (6 bases). Germline loops: CDR1 WNHNN, CDR2 SYGVQD (reference sequence). The ends were cut back, 2 bases at V and 9 bases at J, with 11 bases in the middle. The CDR3 spans 13 residues. CDR3 loop: CASSEDIQGPQHF. The CDR3 DNA follows: TGCGCCAGCAGTGAGGATATACAGGGGCCCCAGCATTTT.

This clone was observed a handful of times. The chain couples TRBV5-1 to TRBJ1-5, with unresolved D. Germline-derived CDR1 and CDR2 are SGHRS and YFSETQ. V was clipped by 4 bases and J by 2 bases, with 10 bases between them. There are 14 residues in the CDR3. The CDR3 here is CASSPSGGNQPQHF. The CDR3 nucleotides read TGCGCCAGCAGCCCCTCCGGGGGCAATCAGCCCCAGCATTTT.

This chain links TRBV5-4 with TRBJ1-1; maybe TRBD1 (5 bases). The germline V gene encodes CDR1 SGHNT and CDR2 YYREEE (reference sequence). The CDR3 runs to 13 residues. Deletions cut 4 bases from V and 1 base from J, with 8 bases between. CDR3 in amino acids: CASSQDRNTEAFF. The CDR3 region has the DNA TGTGCCAGCAGCCAAGACAGGAACACTGAAGCTTTCTTT. Full variable domain (rest looked up from reference TRBV5-4 and TRBJ1-1): ETGVTQSPTHLIKTRGQQVTLRCSSQSGHNTVSWYQQALGQGPQFIFQYYREEENGRGNFPPRFSGLQFPNYSSELNVNALELDDSALYLCASSQDRNTEAFFGQGTRLTVV.

The V gene is TRBV29-1, the J gene TRBJ1-5, with TRBD1 identical over 7 bases. This CDR3 region has 13 residues. Germline CDR1 and CDR2: SQVTM and ANQGSEA. The J segment lost 3 bases and the V segment lost 5 bases, leaving 4 bases of the junction unmatched. CDR3 sequence: CSVRGTANQPQHF. CDR3 nucleotide sequence: TGCAGCGTTCGGGGGACAGCCAATCAGCCCCAGCATTTT.

The chain has TRBV7-9 and TRBJ2-7; D is ambiguous. The germline gives CDR1 SEHNR, CDR2 FQNEAQ (reference sequence). Trimming removed 5 bases from V and 7 bases from J, with 9 bases in between. The CDR3 runs 11 residues. The CDR3 DNA is TGTGCCAGCAGCCCCGAACGGGAGCAGTACTTC. It codes for CASSPEREQYF.

The V call is TRBV4-2, the J call TRBJ2-7; D is possibly TRBD1 (5 bases). The V and J ends lost 1 base and 5 bases respectively, with 15 bases between them. The length of the CDR3 is 15 residues. The germline CDR1 and CDR2 sequences are LGHNA and YNFKEQ. The DNA of the CDR3 is TGTGCCAGCAGCCAAGGTGCTCAGGGTCGGGACGAGCAGTACTTC. Translated: CASSQGAQGRDEQYF.

The chain combines TRBV30 with TRBJ1-6; 7 bases match TRBD1. CDR1 is GTSNPN and CDR2 is SVGIG in the germline V gene (reference sequence). Trimming took 4 bases from V and 5 from J; bases not matched to a gene: 5. This CDR3 comprises 14 residues. CDR3 protein: CAWTRGQDNSPLHF. The DNA for the CDR3 is TGTGCCTGGACCCGTGGACAGGATAATTCACCCCTCCACTTT. Full variable domain (missing parts from reference TRBV30 and TRBJ1-6): SQTIHQWPATLVQPVGSPLSLECTVEGTSNPNLYWYRQAAGRGLQLLFYSVGIGQISSEVPQNLSASRPQDRQFILSSKKLLLSDSGFYLCAWTRGQDNSPLHFGNGTRLTVT.

The rearrangement joins TRBV7-8 to TRBJ2-5; TRBD2 matches 8 bases. J was trimmed by 2 bases and V by 3 bases; bases with no gene match: 8. The CDR3 covers 16 residues. The germline gives CDR1 SGHVS, CDR2 FQNEAQ. This chain's CDR3 is CASSFTPGGGQETQYF. The CDR3 DNA reads as TGTGCCAGCAGCTTTACGCCGGGGGGGGGACAAGAGACCCAGTACTTC.

The sample holds one count of this clone. The V call is TRBV6-5, the J call TRBJ1-1; perhaps TRBD1 as D (5 bases). The germline CDR1 and CDR2 sequences are MNHEY and SVGAGI. Deletions cut 7 bases from V and 5 bases from J, with 17 bases between. The CDR3 consists of 14 residues. CDR3 sequence reads: CASTPRRGLTEAFF. DNA of the CDR3: TGTGCCAGCACCCCCCGGCGGGGCTTGACTGAAGCTTTCTTT.

The chain carries TRBV18 and TRBJ1-4; TRBD1 is a possible D gene (5 bases). The V gene's germline CDR1 is KGHSH and CDR2 LQKENI. CDR3 length: 15 residues. Trimming took off 2 bases at V and 7 bases at J, with 14 bases between the two ends. In DNA, the CDR3 is TGTGCCAGCTCACCAATAGCCAGTAGGGGTGAAAAACTGTTTTTT. The encoded protein is CASSPIASRGEKLFF.

The chain couples TRBV4-2 to TRBJ2-1; TRBD2 aligns across 8 bases. Germline V gene data show CDR1 as LGHNA and CDR2 as YNFKEQ. The CDR3 is 15 residues long. V dropped 0 bases and J dropped 12; count of bases not matched to a gene: 10. This CDR3 reads CASSQEAAGAGGQFF. CDR3 bases: TGTGCCAGCAGCCAAGAGGCAGCGGGGGCCGGGGGGCAGTTCTTC.

The chain couples TRBV5-4 to TRBJ1-2; D is possibly TRBD1 (5 bases). Germline loops: CDR1 SGHNT, CDR2 YYREEE (reference sequence). Trimming stripped 0 bases from V and 3 bases from J, with 18 bases between. The CDR3 sequence is 17 residues long. CDR3 region: CASSLGSRVGLDYGYTF. In nucleotides, the CDR3 is TGTGCCAGCAGCTTGGGGTCCAGGGTGGGTCTCGACTATGGCTACACCTTC.